The 27 T cell receptor beta chains below were found in one sample sequenced in a study of T cell repertoires in aging, cancer and after chemotherapy. Rearranged V-D-J TRB sequences were amplified with a mixed TRB-A/B primer pool. MiXCR was run by TCRdb on the multiplex PCR reads, yielding one entry per CDR3 protein. Among about 17,000 distinct CDR3 sequences, 50% were seen once, and the ten largest hold roughly a tenth. Peripheral blood genomic DNA, not sorted cells or RNA, was the template. Sequenced material: blood. All receptors derive from a human donor in good health.

This clonotype was seen a handful of times. The chain couples TRBV19 to TRBJ2-3; 10 bases are a match to TRBD2. Unmatched junction bases numbered 10, after V lost 6 bases and J lost 1 base. The CDR3 is 17 residues long. Germline V gene data show CDR1 as LNHDA and CDR2 as SQIVND (reference sequence). This CDR3 reads CASRSSGRQRGTDTQYF. In nucleotides, the CDR3 is TGTGCCAGTAGGAGTAGCGGGAGGCAACGGGGCACAGATACGCAGTATTTT.

V usage is TRBV5-4 and J usage is TRBJ2-2; 8 nucleotides line up with TRBD2. This CDR3 comprises 14 residues. The germline V gene encodes CDR1 SGHNT and CDR2 YYREEE (reference sequence). V shed 3 bases and J 4 bases; nucleotides not matched to a gene: 2. The CDR3 bases are TGTGCCAGCAGCTCGGGGGGGGTCACCGGGGAGCTGTTTTTT. Translation: CASSSGGVTGELFF.

This chain links TRBV11-1 with TRBJ2-5, with 10 bases matching TRBD2. V shed 5 bases, J shed 5 bases, and the junction held 11 bases outside the gene matches. The CDR3 is 16 amino acids. Looked up from germline, CDR1 is SGHAT and CDR2 is FQDESV (reference sequence). The CDR3 region is CASSQESAGGGETQYF. The DNA of the CDR3 is TGTGCCAGCAGCCAAGAATCAGCGGGAGGGGGGGAGACCCAGTACTTC.

This clonotype turned up a few times. This chain links TRBV6-6 with TRBJ2-1, with D possibly matching TRBD1 (6 bases). Germline-derived CDR1 and CDR2 are MNHNY and SVGAGI (reference sequence). CDR3 length equals 15 residues. The V end was cut by 4 bases, the J end by 4 bases, with 14 bases between. The CDR3 loop is CASSSPGQPYNEQFF. The CDR3 DNA is TGTGCCAGCAGTTCCCCGGGACAACCGTACAATGAGCAGTTCTTC.

This clonotype was found a few times. The chain joins TRBV12-3 or TRBV12-4 to TRBJ2-7; D not resolved. Trimming cost V 5 bases and J 7 bases, with 18 bases left between them. This CDR3 has 14 residues. DNA for the CDR3: TGTGCCAGCAGTCTAAATGCTGGAATCGGGGAGCAGTACTTC. Translation gives CASSLNAGIGEQYF.

This clonotype was counted between two and nine times. This chain connects TRBV6-1 to TRBJ2-1; 7 nucleotides match TRBD2. Germline V gene data show CDR1 as MNHNS and CDR2 as SASEGT. With 3 bases clipped from V and 0 bases from J, the junction kept 2 bases outside the gene matches. The CDR3 loop spans 15 amino acids. CDR3: CASSEIAGSYNEQFF. In DNA form, the CDR3 reads TGTGCCAGCAGTGAGATAGCGGGCTCCTACAATGAGCAGTTCTTC.

The chain is built from TRBV6-2 or TRBV6-3 and TRBJ2-1; the D gene is possibly TRBD2 (6 bases). The CDR3 is 11 amino acids. Germline CDR1 reads MNHEY; CDR2 reads SVGEGT. Trimming took 8 bases from V and 9 from J, leaving 11 bases between them. The CDR3 loop reads CASGLGGEQFF. DNA for the CDR3: TGTGCCAGCGGGCTGGGGGGTGAGCAGTTCTTC.

V usage is TRBV15 and J usage is TRBJ2-1; possibly TRBD2 for D (6 bases). V lost 4 bases and J lost 6, with 16 bases in between. The CDR3 consists of 15 residues. Germline V gives CDR1 LNHNV, CDR2 YYDKDF (reference sequence). CDR3 sequence reads: CATSTAGTGSNEQFF. CDR3 coding DNA: TGTGCCACCAGCACTGCCGGGACTGGGAGCAATGAGCAGTTCTTC.

J is TRBJ2-7 and V is TRBV6-2 or TRBV6-3; D gene uncertain. From germline, CDR1 is MNHEY and CDR2 SVGEGT. Trimming removed 5 bases at V and 4 bases at J, with 12 bases between. The CDR3 is 13 amino acids. CDR3 nucleotide sequence: TGTGCCAGCAGTCCCCCCCTAACATACGAGCAGTACTTC. This codes for CASSPPLTYEQYF.

The gene calls are TRBV13 and TRBJ2-7; TRBD2 aligns across 15 bases. The germline V gene encodes CDR1 PRHDT and CDR2 FYEKMQ (reference sequence). CDR3 length equals 16 residues. V lost 1 base and J lost 5; bases outside the gene matches: 3. The CDR3 bases are TGTGCCAGCAGCTTAGCCCGGACTAGCGGGAGGGACGAGCAGTACTTC. This codes for CASSLARTSGRDEQYF. Full variable domain (outside the CDR3, taken from reference TRBV13 and TRBJ2-7): AAGVIQSPRHLIKEKRETATLKCYPIPRHDTVYWYQQGPGQDPQFLISFYEKMQSDKGSIPDRFSAQQFSDYHSELNMSSLELGDSALYFCASSLARTSGRDEQYFGPGTRLTVT.

V gene TRBV19 combines with J gene TRBJ2-1, with TRBD2 matching 15 bases. The CDR3 is 14 residues long. Germline lookup yields CDR1 LNHDA and CDR2 SQIVND (reference sequence). V shed 5 bases, J shed 9 bases, and the junction held 2 bases outside the gene matches. The CDR3 loop reads CASSWTSGRGEQFF. DNA for the CDR3: TGTGCCAGTAGTTGGACTAGCGGGAGGGGTGAGCAGTTCTTC.

This clonotype was counted once. Given a much more abundant clone one base away, this may be a read error. The J gene is TRBJ2-1, the V gene TRBV29-1; tentative D call: TRBD1 (5 bases). The CDR3 totals 12 residues. V was clipped by 3 bases and J by 11 bases, with 14 bases between them. CDR1 is SQVTM and CDR2 is ANQGSEA in the germline V gene. Here the CDR3 reads CSVDRARDKQFF. CDR3 nucleotide sequence: TGCAGCGTTGATCGGGCCAGGGATAAGCAGTTCTTC.

The chain employs TRBV6-5 and TRBJ2-1, with 7 bases fitting TRBD2. The germline CDR1 and CDR2 sequences are MNHEY and SVGAGI. The CDR3 extends over 14 amino acids. The V and J ends lost 6 bases and 10 bases, in that order; junction bases with no gene match: 12. The DNA for the CDR3 is TGTGCCAGCAGCCGGGGGGTCCGGGAAGTCGAGCAGTTCTTC. This translates into CASSRGVREVEQFF.

The CDR3 nucleotides are TGTGCCAGTAAGGGTTTGTCCGAGAACACTGAAGCTTTCTTT. Residues: CASKGLSENTEAFF. The chain couples TRBV19 to TRBJ1-1, with unresolved D. The V end lost 7 bases, the J end lost 1 base, and 13 bases lay between the germline ends. The CDR3 length is 14 residues. Germline CDR1 is LNHDA and CDR2 is SQIVND (reference sequence).

The chain couples TRBV27 to TRBJ2-3; 8 bases match TRBD2. J lost 5 bases, V lost 4 bases, and 5 bases had no gene match. This CDR3 is 14 amino acids long. Germline loops: CDR1 MNHEY, CDR2 SMNVEV (reference sequence). CDR3 nucleotide sequence: TGTGCCAGCAGTTCCCCGGGACTAGGAGATACGCAGTATTTT. This encodes CASSSPGLGDTQYF.

By its share, this clonotype is medium-sized. The chain couples TRBV19 to TRBJ2-3, with D perhaps TRBD2 (7 bases). The CDR3 sequence is 17 residues long. The germline V gene encodes CDR1 LNHDA and CDR2 SQIVND (reference sequence). Trimming took off 0 bases at V and 3 bases at J, with 16 bases between the two ends. For the CDR3, the DNA is TGTGCCAGTAGTATAGATGGGGGGGGCACCCATACAGATACGCAGTATTTT. Protein sequence: CASSIDGGGTHTDTQYF. Drawing the rest from reference TRBV19 and TRBJ2-3, the complete variable domain is DGGITQSPKYLFRKEGQNVTLSCEQNLNHDAMYWYRQDPGQGLRLIYYSQIVNDFQKGDIAEGYSVSREKKESFPLTVTSAQKNPTAFYLCASSIDGGGTHTDTQYFGPGTRLTVL.

The gene calls are TRBV5-6 and TRBJ2-1, with TRBD2 identical over 9 bases. Germline values: CDR1 SGHDT, CDR2 YYEEEE. This CDR3 is built from 15 residues. Trimming at V came to 2 bases and at J to 9 bases, leaving 9 bases not matched to a gene. In DNA form, the CDR3 reads TGTGCCAGCAGCTTAGGACTAGCGCTTAGGGGTGAGCAGTTCTTC. Translation: CASSLGLALRGEQFF. The variable domain in full, with the rest retrieved from reference TRBV5-6 and TRBJ2-1, is DAGVTQSPTHLIKTRGQQVTLRCSPKSGHDTVSWYQQALGQGPQFIFQYYEEEERQRGNFPDRFSGHQFPNYSSELNVNALLLGDSALYLCASSLGLALRGEQFFGPGTRLTVL.

The chain recombines TRBV5-4 with TRBJ1-5; unclear D gene. Trimming took off 0 bases at V and 6 bases at J, with 10 bases between the two ends. There are 14 residues in the CDR3. CDR1 and CDR2 (germline): SGHNT, YYREEE (reference sequence). CDR3 sequence (DNA): TGTGCCAGCAGCTTGGGGGGTAACAGTCAGCCCCAGCATTTT. Protein: CASSLGGNSQPQHF.

This clonotype has only a few counts. This chain uses TRBV12-3 or TRBV12-4 with TRBJ2-7; TRBD2 matches 9 bases. After removal of 6 bases from V and 2 bases from J, the junction contained 8 bases not matched to a gene. The CDR3 contains 15 residues. CDR3 sequence (DNA): TGTGCCAGCAGCAGTAGCGGGAGAGGGGCCTACGAGCAGTACTTC. Translation: CASSSSGRGAYEQYF.

The rearrangement uses TRBV11-1 and TRBJ2-7; the D gene is possibly TRBD1 (5 bases). Deletions cut 4 bases from V and 1 base from J, with 11 bases between. The CDR3 totals 14 residues. CDR1 SGHAT and CDR2 FQDESV come from the germline V gene (reference sequence). The CDR3, as DNA: TGTGCCAGCAGCTCAGAAACAGGTTCCTACGAGCAGTACTTC. As protein: CASSSETGSYEQYF.

The chain is built from TRBV5-4 and TRBJ2-5; possible D gene TRBD1, 6 bases. The CDR3 spans 15 residues. Germline-derived CDR1 and CDR2 are SGHNT and YYREEE (reference sequence). V dropped 4 bases and J dropped 2 bases, with 15 bases sitting between them. The CDR3 loop reads CASSNTGQKQETQYF. In DNA form, the CDR3 reads TGTGCCAGCAGCAACACCGGACAGAAGCAAGAGACCCAGTACTTC.

The chain recombines TRBV11-1 with TRBJ1-3, with D unclear. Germline CDR1 reads SGHAT; CDR2 reads FQDESV (reference sequence). Deletions cut 3 bases from V and 1 base from J, with 10 bases between. The CDR3 has 15 amino acids. The CDR3 nucleotides read TGTGCCAGCAGCTTGGATAGGCCGTCTGGAAACACCATATATTTT. This codes for CASSLDRPSGNTIYF. Supplemented by reference TRBV11-1 and TRBJ1-3, the full variable domain reads EAEVAQSPRYKITEKSQAVAFWCDPISGHATLYWYRQILGQGPELLVQFQDESVVDDSQLPKDRFSAERLKGVDSTLKIQPAELGDSAMYLCASSLDRPSGNTIYFGEGSWLTVV.

The V call is TRBV27, the J call TRBJ1-6, with 11 nucleotides matching TRBD1. Germline assignment: CDR1 MNHEY and CDR2 SMNVEV (reference sequence). The CDR3 extends over 13 amino acids. V lost 10 bases to trimming and J lost 10 bases; unmatched junction nucleotides: 6. CDR3 DNA: TGTGCCACTTCTTGGACAGGGGGCTCACCCCTCCACTTT. Encoded protein: CATSWTGGSPLHF.

This clonotype was detected a few times. J is TRBJ1-6 and V is TRBV15; 9 bases fit TRBD1. Looked up from germline, CDR1 is LNHNV and CDR2 is YYDKDF (reference sequence). V dropped 3 bases and J dropped 7; count of bases not matched to a gene: 4. There are 15 residues in the CDR3. CDR3 DNA: TGTGCCACCAGCAGGGGGACAGGGTTAAATTCACCCCTCCACTTT. Its protein product is CATSRGTGLNSPLHF.

This clonotype was recorded only once. The chain is built from TRBV13 and TRBJ2-1, with 16 bases matching TRBD2. Germline CDR1 is PRHDT and CDR2 is FYEKMQ (reference sequence). Trimming took 5 bases from V and 6 from J; bases not matched to a gene: 7. CDR3 length equals 17 residues. CDR3 residues: CASSRPGTSGRGNEQFF. The CDR3 nucleotides are TGTGCCAGCAGCCGACCCGGGACTAGCGGGAGGGGCAATGAGCAGTTCTTC.

The V gene is TRBV6-5, the J gene TRBJ2-2; 10 nucleotides align to TRBD2. Per germline, CDR1 MNHEY and CDR2 SVGAGI. Germline trimming cut 2 bases from V and 3 bases from J; bases unmatched to any gene: 3. This CDR3 contains 16 residues. This CDR3 reads CASSYALAGDTGELFF. DNA of the CDR3: TGTGCCAGCAGTTACGCGCTAGCGGGGGACACCGGGGAGCTGTTTTTT.

The rearrangement joins TRBV19 to TRBJ2-7, with 14 bases that match TRBD2. From germline, CDR1 is LNHDA and CDR2 SQIVND (reference sequence). CDR3 length equals 15 residues. Trimming removed 3 bases from V and 7 bases from J; junction bases left unmatched: 5. CDR3 in DNA: TGTGCCAGTAGTATGGGGGGACTAGCGGGAGTTGAGCAGTACTTC. Protein product: CASSMGGLAGVEQYF.